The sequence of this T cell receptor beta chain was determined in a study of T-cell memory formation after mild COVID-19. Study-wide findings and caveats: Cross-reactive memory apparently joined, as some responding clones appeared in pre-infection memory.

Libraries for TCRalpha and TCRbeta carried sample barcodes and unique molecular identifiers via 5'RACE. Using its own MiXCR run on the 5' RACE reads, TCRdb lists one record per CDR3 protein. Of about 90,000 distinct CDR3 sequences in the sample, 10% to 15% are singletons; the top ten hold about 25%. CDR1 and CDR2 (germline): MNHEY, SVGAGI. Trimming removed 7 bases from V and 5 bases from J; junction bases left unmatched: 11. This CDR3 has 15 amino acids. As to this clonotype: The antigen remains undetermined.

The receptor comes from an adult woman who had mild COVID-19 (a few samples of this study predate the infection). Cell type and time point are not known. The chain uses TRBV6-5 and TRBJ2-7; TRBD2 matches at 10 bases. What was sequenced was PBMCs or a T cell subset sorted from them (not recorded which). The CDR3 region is CASTQVLAGQNEQYF. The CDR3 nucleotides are TGTGCCAGCACTCAAGTACTAGCGGGACAGAACGAGCAGTACTTC.